This TCR beta chain was identified in a study of CD8 T cells in Susac syndrome. General study findings and limits: The study admitted that it had a relatively small number of individuals in its TCR sequencing and HLA analysis.

The authors reverse transcribed roughly 0.5 to 1 ug RNA with random hexamers. A single record per CDR3 protein comes from TCRdb applying MiXCR to the immunoSEQ multiplex PCR reads. The sample shows some 300,000 distinct CDR3 sequences, around 85% of them seen only once. As concerns this clonotype: Its antigen remains unidentified.

V shed 5 bases and J shed 3 bases, with 17 bases lying between them. The CDR3 has 16 amino acids. TCR beta sequencing was performed on blood CD8+ and CD4+ T cells. The study used treatment-naive patients who had stable or active relapsing-remitting disease as multiple sclerosis controls. TEMRA cells were enriched by FACS, and CD4+ and CD8+ T cells were negatively isolated. The clonotype was recovered from a human donor with multiple sclerosis. The chain links TRBV12-3 or TRBV12-4 to TRBJ1-5; maybe TRBD1 (6 bases). Sequences were obtained from CD8+ T cells from PBMCs. The CDR3 DNA reads as TGTGCCAGCAGTCTCTTCGGGCAGGGGCTCAATCAGCCCCAGCATTTT. As protein: CASSLFGQGLNQPQHF.